This TCR beta chain comes out of a study of metastatic and nonmetastatic thyroid tumors. About the research overall: Across blood and tumor or nodule tissue, repertoires from malignant and benign thyroid patients were compared with one another. The study's findings and limits: In blood and tumor, TCR beta diversity was reportedly significantly higher in malignant thyroid tumors than in benign nodules.

J lost 9 bases, V lost 3 bases, and 2 bases had no gene match. From germline, CDR1 is MNHEY and CDR2 SVGEGT. This CDR3 region has 13 residues. Until they underwent thyroid surgery, no patient had received any treatment. TCRdb called clones again from the PCR reads with MiXCR. Of over 30,000 clones listed, 7% to 9% are singletons. Ten or more counts support this clone. The antigen remains unidentified. What was sequenced was blood. The receptor was derived from a female donor with papillary thyroid cancer or a benign thyroid nodule (not recorded which). Some clones in this sample may be carry-over from other donors' samples. The chain uses TRBV6-2 or TRBV6-3 and TRBJ1-6; 7 nucleotides align to TRBD1. DNA of the CDR3: TGTGCCAGCAGTTATCACAGGGGTTCACCCCTCCACTTT. Amino acids: CASSYHRGSPLHF.